This TCR beta chain originates from a study of blood T cell repertoires in COVID-19. Libraries were prepared by immunoSEQ multiplex PCR; TCRdb keeps only in-frame clonotypes and omits some of them. The sample gives roughly 200,000 clones, less than 90% of which show up once; 4.5% to 5.5% is in the top ten. This clone was counted between two and nine times. The germline V gene encodes CDR1 LGHNA and CDR2 YNFKEQ. The CDR3 runs 16 residues. Trimming removed 0 bases from V and 5 bases from J; junction bases left unmatched: 7. The V and J genes are TRBV4-2 and TRBJ2-7; 10 bases agree with TRBD1. This clonotype was obtained from a woman younger than 45 who had been exposed to COVID-19. The sequencing sample was made of PBMCs or T cells enriched from blood (not recorded which). CDR3 region: CASSQETGGAGNEQYF. The CDR3 coding sequence is TGTGCCAGCAGCCAAGAGACAGGGGGCGCGGGAAACGAGCAGTACTTC.